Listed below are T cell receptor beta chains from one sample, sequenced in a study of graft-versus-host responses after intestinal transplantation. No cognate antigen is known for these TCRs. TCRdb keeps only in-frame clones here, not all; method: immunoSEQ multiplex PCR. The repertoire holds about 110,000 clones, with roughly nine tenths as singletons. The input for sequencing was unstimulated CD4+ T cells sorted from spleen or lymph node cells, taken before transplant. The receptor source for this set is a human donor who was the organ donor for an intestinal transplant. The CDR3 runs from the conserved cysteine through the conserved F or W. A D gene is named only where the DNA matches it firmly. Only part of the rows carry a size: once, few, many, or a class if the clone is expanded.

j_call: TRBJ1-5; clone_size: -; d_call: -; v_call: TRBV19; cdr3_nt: TGTGCCAGTAGTATAGAGGCCGGGCCAAATCAGCCCCAGCATTTT; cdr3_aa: CASSIEAGPNQPQHF
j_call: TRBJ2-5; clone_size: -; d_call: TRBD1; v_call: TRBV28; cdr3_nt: TGTGCCAGCAGTCCCGGGACAGGGTTCCAAGAGACCCAGTACTTC; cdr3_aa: CASSPGTGFQETQYF
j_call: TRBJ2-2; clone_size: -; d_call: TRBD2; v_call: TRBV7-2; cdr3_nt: TGTGCCAGCATCACTACCCCCGGGACTAGTGGCACCGGGGAGCTGTTTTTT; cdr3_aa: CASITTPGTSGTGELFF
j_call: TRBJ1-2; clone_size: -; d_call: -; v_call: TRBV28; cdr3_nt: TGTGCCAGCAGTTTAAGCCCCCGGGATCCTTATGGCTACACCTTC; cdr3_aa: CASSLSPRDPYGYTF
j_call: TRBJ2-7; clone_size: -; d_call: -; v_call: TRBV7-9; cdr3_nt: TGTGCCAGCAGCGCCCGGACTAAATACGAGCAGTACTTC; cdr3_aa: CASSARTKYEQYF
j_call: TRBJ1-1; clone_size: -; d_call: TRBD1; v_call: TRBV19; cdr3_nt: TGTGCCAGTAGGACAGGGTTCGGGGACACTGAAGCTTTCTTT; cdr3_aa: CASRTGFGDTEAFF
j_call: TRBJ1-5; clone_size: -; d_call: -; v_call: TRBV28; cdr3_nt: TGTGCCAGCAGTTTCCTGACAGGCAATCAGCCCCAGCATTTT; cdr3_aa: CASSFLTGNQPQHF
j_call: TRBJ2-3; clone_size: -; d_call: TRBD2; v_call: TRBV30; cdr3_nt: TGTGCCTGGAGCCTTACCTTAGCCCTATATGAGCGGGAGTTGGAAGATACGCAGTATTTT; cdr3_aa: CAWSLTLALYERELEDTQYF
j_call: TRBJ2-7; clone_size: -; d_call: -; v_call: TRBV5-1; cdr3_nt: TGCGCCAGCAGCTTGGAGCCTAGCGCTTCAACCTACGAGCAGTACTTC; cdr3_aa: CASSLEPSASTYEQYF
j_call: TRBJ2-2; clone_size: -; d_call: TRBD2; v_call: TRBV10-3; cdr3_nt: TGTGCCATCAGTATTGGGGGCGGGAGGTCGAACACCGGGGAGCTGTTTTTT; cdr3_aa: CAISIGGGRSNTGELFF
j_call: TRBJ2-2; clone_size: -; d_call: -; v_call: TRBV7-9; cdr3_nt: TGTGCCAGCAGCATCTTGTGGGGGCGTGAACAGAAGAGCACCGGGGAGCTGTTTTTT; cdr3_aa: CASSILWGREQKSTGELFF
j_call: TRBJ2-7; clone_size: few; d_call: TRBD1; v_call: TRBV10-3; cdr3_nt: TGTGCCATCAGTGAGTCGACAGGGGATATCGAGCAGTACTTC; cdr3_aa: CAISESTGDIEQYF
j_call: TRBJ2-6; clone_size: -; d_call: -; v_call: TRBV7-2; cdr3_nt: TGTGCCAGCAGCGAGGGGGCTGGGGCCAACGTCCTGACTTTC; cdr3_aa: CASSEGAGANVLTF
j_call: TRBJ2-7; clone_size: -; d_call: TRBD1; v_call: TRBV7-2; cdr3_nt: TGTGCCAGCAGCTCAGGATACAGGGGTGCGACCTACGAGCAGTACTTC; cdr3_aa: CASSSGYRGATYEQYF
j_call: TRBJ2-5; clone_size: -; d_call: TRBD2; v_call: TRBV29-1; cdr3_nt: TGCAGCGTTGAGGCCCCCGGGGGGCAAGAGACCCAGTACTTC; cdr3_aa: CSVEAPGGQETQYF
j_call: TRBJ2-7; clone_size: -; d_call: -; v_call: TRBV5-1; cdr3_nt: TGCGCCAGCAGTACCCAAGGAGCCTACGAGCAGTACTTC; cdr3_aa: CASSTQGAYEQYF
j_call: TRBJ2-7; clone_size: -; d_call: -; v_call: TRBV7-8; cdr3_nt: TGTGCCAGCAGCGAGGCCGGGACTGCCTTCTACGAGCAGTACTTC; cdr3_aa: CASSEAGTAFYEQYF
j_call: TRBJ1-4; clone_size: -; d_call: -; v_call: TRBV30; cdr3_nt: TGTGCCTGGAACAGGGCAACTAATGAAAAACTGTTTTTT; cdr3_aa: CAWNRATNEKLFF
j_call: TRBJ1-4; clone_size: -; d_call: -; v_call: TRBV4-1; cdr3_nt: TGCGCCAGCAGCCAAGTGGCGATTGGAAATGAAAAACTGTTTTTT; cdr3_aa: CASSQVAIGNEKLFF
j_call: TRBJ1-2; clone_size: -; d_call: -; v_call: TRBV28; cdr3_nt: TGTGCCAGCAGTTTCAACAGCCACTATGGCTACACCTTC; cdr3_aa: CASSFNSHYGYTF
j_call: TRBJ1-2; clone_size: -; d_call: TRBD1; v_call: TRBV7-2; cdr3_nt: TGTGCCAGCAGCTGGGGACAGGGTGATGGTGCTAACTATGGCTACACCTTC; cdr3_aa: CASSWGQGDGANYGYTF
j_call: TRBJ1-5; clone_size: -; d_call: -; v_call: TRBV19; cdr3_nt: TGTGCCAGTAGTATAGGGGGACCGAGGCCAGATCAGCCCCAGCATTTT; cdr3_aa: CASSIGGPRPDQPQHF
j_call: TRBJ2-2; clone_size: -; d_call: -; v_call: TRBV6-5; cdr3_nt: TGTGCCAGCAGTTATGGGGGGCATAGCACCGGGGAGCTGTTTTTT; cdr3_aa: CASSYGGHSTGELFF
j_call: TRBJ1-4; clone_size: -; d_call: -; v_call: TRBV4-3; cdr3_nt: TGCGCCAGCAGCCAGAATCAGGGGATTCGGGAAAAACTGTTTTTT; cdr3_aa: CASSQNQGIREKLFF
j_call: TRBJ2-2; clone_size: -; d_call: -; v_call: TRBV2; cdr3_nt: TGTGCCAGCAGCTCGGGAGTGATCACCGGGGAGCTGTTTTTT; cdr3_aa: CASSSGVITGELFF
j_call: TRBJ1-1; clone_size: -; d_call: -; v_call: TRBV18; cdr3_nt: TGTGCCAGCTCACCAGCCCTGAACACTGAAGCTTTCTTT; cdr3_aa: CASSPALNTEAFF
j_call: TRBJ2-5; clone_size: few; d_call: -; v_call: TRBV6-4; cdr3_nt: TGTGCCAGAGGACTGGGCCAAGAGACCCAGTACTTC; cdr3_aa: CARGLGQETQYF
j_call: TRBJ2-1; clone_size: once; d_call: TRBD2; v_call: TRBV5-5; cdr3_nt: TGTGCCAGCAGCTTGGTACCTAGCGGCCACAATGAGCAGTTCTTC; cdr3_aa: CASSLVPSGHNEQFF
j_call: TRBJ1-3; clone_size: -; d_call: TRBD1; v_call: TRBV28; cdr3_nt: TGTGCCAGCAGTCCCGTCGGGACAGCTGTCTCTGGAAACACCATATATTTT; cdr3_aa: CASSPVGTAVSGNTIYF
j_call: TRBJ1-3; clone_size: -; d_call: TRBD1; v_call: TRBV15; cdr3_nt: TGTGCCACCAGCAGATTTGTGGGACAGGGGGCTGCAAACACCATATATTTT; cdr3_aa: CATSRFVGQGAANTIYF
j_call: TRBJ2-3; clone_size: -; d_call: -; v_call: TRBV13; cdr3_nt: TGTGCCAGCAGCTTAGGGGGGGCCGCAGATACGCAGTATTTT; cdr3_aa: CASSLGGAADTQYF
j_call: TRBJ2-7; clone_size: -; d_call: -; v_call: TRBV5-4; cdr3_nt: TGTGCCAGCAGCTTAGGGCTAGGGTCCTACGAGCAGTACTTC; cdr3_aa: CASSLGLGSYEQYF
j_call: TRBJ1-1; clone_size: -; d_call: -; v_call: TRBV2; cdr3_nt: TGTGCCAGCAGTAGAGGAGACAGAGTGAACACTGAAGCTTTCTTT; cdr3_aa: CASSRGDRVNTEAFF
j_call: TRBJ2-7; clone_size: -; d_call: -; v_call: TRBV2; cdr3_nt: TGTGCCAGCAGGGCGGGGACAGAGAACTACGAGCAGTACTTC; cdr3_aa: CASRAGTENYEQYF
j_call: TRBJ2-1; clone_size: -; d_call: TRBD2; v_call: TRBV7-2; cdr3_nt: TGTGCCAGCAGCTTAGGGACTAGCGGGGCCTACAATGAGCAGTTCTTC; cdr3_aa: CASSLGTSGAYNEQFF
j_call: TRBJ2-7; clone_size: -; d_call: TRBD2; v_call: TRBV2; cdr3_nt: TGTGCCAGCAGACGGCTAGCGGGAAGCTCCTACGAGCAGTACTTC; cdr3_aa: CASRRLAGSSYEQYF
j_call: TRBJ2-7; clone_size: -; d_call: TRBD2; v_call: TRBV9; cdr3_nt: TGTGCCAGCAGCGCCATGGCCGGGACTAGCGGGAGCCTCCAGTACTTC; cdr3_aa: CASSAMAGTSGSLQYF
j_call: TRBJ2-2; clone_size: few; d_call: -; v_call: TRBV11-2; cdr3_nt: TGTGCCAGCAGGGTAGTGCAGACCGGGGAGCTGTTTTTT; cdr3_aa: CASRVVQTGELFF
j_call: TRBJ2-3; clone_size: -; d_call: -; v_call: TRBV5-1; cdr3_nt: TGCGCCAGCAGCTTGGGGCCAGGCACTCAAGGAGATACGCAGTATTTT; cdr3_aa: CASSLGPGTQGDTQYF
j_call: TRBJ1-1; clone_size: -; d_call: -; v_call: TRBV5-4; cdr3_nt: TGTGCCAGCAGCTTGGCCAGGGGGAACACTGAAGCTTTCTTT; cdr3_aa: CASSLARGNTEAFF
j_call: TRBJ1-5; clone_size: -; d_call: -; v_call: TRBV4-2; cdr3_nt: TGTGCCAGCAGCCAAGATGCGGGGTTTGGCCAGCCCCAGCATTTT; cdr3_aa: CASSQDAGFGQPQHF